The subject of this entry is one TCR beta chain. This clone is a singleton in its sample. The target of this receptor is not known. No quality values exist for individual bases; no much larger clone is one base distant. Each clonotype received, on average, 10x coverage in deep resolution sequencing performed on a MiSeq, where the target depth lay between 1 in 1 million and 1 in 200,000 T cells. TCR beta libraries were generated with the immunoSEQ hsTCRB Kit. The published analysis was carried out like this. ImmunoSEQ Data Assistant and ImmunoSEQ Analyzer were used for data analysis, and V, D and J genes were assigned according to IMGT definitions. Clonality, which ranges from 0 to 1, was calculated as one minus the normalized Shannon entropy of productive rearrangement frequencies. Only overrepresented clonotypes making up at least 0.05% of the repertoire of each patient were included in the public clonotype analysis. Approximately 13 age-matched healthy donor repertoires from immuneACCESS served as clonality controls. TCRdb's version of the immuneACCESS table is confined to in-frame rearrangements and falls short of the full clone set. An unresolved V gene accounts for under half of the shortfall where checked; the remainder is of unknown origin. V, J and clone size are taken as reported in that table, and D and trimming were inferred from the DNA itself. The sample table records 5,500 to 7,500 clones; around 74% of these occur just once. The ten biggest clones cover around 5% of the sample.

This sample was taken from a study of cytotoxic CD8 clonotypes in ibrutinib-treated CLL listed by TCRdb under 2021. In the study overall: The cohort included roughly 15 treatment-naive and under 13 relapsed/refractory patients; 17 were IGHV unmutated. Partial responses were observed in about 25 patients and complete responses in 2; after a median follow-up of 68 months, remission was maintained in 14 patients and progression was observed in approximately 12. Response samples were obtained after a median of around 11 months of treatment, with a range of roughly 6 to 40 months. On average, each sample yielded 250,000 to 300,000 productive templates and about 100,000 productive rearrangements. Longitudinal samples were obtainable from about 30% of the roughly 90 participants in the trial. Cryopreserved peripheral blood mononuclear cells were obtained before treatment, at response, and at either sustained remission or disease progression.

The germline V gene (reference sequence) gives CDR1 as SGHKS and CDR2 as YYEKEE. The junction shows trimming of 4 bases on V and 7 bases on J, plus 14 bases between the germline ends. The CDR3 holds 13 amino acids from the cysteine to the phenylalanine. Left in the record is the CDR3 DNA by itself, 39 bases read in frame from the first base. Overall results and qualifications from the work: Lymph node repertoires were not examined, and the timing of sampling was not matched between patients in sustained remission and those whose disease progressed. An increase in clonality was observed at ibrutinib response, with clonality remaining stable during sustained remission and falling back toward baseline at progression. Public clonotypes were rare and either shrank or stayed stable during treatment, and the rise in clonality at ibrutinib response reflected expansion of private clonotypes. Baseline clonality exceeded that of age-matched healthy donors and correlated strongly with circulating CD8+ T-cell counts.

For TCR beta library preparation, roughly 2 micrograms of genomic DNA were extracted from the cryopreserved PBMCs. Longitudinal blood samples from CLL patients on ibrutinib monotherapy were analyzed using high-throughput TCR beta sequencing. The patients took part in an open-label, single-center phase 2 trial of ibrutinib monotherapy. The receptor comes from a human donor with chronic lymphocytic leukemia. The chain couples TRBV5-5 to TRBJ1-1; no D segment can be confidently identified. Sample: PBMCs, taken before ibrutinib treatment. The DNA sequence is given as TGTGCCAGCAGCCCTTACTTCGACGGTGAAGCTTTCTTT. It is translated as CASSPYFDGEAFF.